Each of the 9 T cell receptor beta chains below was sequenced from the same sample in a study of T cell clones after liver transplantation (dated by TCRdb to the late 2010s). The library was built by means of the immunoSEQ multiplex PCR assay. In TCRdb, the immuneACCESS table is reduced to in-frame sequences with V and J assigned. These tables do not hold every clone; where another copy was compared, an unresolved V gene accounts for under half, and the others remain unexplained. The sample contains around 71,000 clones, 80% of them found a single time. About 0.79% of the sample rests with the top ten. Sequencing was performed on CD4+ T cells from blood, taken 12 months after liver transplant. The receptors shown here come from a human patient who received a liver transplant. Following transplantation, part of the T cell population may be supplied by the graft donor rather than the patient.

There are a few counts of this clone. CDR3 region: CASSVEVASAYNEQFF. The CDR3 DNA reads as TGTGCCAGCAGCGTAGAGGTGGCGAGCGCCTACAATGAGCAGTTCTTC. J is TRBJ2-1 and V is TRBV9; no reliable D call. The germline gives CDR1 SGDLS, CDR2 YYNGEE. Trimming pared 0 bases from V and 2 bases from J, leaving 12 bases between. The CDR3 is made up of 16 amino acids.

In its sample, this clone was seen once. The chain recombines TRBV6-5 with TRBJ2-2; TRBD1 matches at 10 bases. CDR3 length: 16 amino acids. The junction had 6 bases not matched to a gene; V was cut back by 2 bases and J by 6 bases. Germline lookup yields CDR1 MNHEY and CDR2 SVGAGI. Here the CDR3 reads CASSYEGTGVSGELFF. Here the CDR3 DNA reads TGTGCCAGCAGTTACGAGGGGACAGGGGTATCCGGGGAGCTGTTTTTT.

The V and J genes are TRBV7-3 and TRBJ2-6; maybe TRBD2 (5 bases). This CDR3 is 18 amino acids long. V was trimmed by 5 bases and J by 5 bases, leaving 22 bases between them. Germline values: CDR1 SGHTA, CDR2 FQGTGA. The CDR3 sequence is CASSTSVRLQSRANVLTF. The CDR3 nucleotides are TGTGCCAGCAGCACTAGTGTACGCTTACAAAGTCGGGCCAACGTCCTGACTTTC.

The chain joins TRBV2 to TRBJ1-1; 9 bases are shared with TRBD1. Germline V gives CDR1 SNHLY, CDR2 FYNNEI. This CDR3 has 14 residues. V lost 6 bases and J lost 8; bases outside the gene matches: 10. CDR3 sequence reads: CASRGQGRGYEAFF. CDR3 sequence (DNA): TGTGCCAGCAGGGGACAGGGAAGGGGCTACGAAGCTTTCTTT.

This CDR3 is CASSLGQSSYNEQFF. In nucleotides, the CDR3 is TGCGCCAGCAGCTTGGGACAGAGCTCCTACAATGAGCAGTTCTTC. The chain carries TRBV5-1 and TRBJ2-1; tentative D call: TRBD1 (5 bases). The V and J ends lost 0 bases and 0 bases respectively, with 7 bases between them. CDR3 length equals 15 residues. Germline V CDR1 and CDR2: SGHRS, YFSETQ.

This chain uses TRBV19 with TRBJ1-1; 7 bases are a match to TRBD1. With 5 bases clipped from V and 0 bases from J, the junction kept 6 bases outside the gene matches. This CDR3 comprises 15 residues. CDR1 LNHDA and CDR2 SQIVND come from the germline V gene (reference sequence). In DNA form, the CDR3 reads TGTGCCAGTAGTTCGGCCGGGACAGTGAACACTGAAGCTTTCTTT. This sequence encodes CASSSAGTVNTEAFF.

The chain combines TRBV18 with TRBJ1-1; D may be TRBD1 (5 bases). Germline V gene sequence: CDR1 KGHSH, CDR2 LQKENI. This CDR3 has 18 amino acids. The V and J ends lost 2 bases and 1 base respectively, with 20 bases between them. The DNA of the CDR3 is TGTGCCAGCTCACCAATGGTCCAGACGGAAGGGGCGAACACTGAAGCTTTCTTT. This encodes CASSPMVQTEGANTEAFF.

In DNA, the CDR3 is TGTGCCAGCAGCGTACTCTCCAGGGACGATGAGCAGTTCTTC. This gives the protein CASSVLSRDDEQFF. The V and J genes are TRBV9 and TRBJ2-1, with D perhaps matching TRBD1 or TRBD2 (5 bases each). CDR1 is SGDLS, CDR2 YYNGEE, per germline. Trimming stripped 1 base from V and 8 bases from J, with 13 bases between. The CDR3 loop spans 14 amino acids. The entire variable domain, with the rest obtained from reference TRBV9 and TRBJ2-1, is as follows: DSGVTQTPKHLITATGQRVTLRCSPRSGDLSVYWYQQSLDQGLQFLIQYYNGEERAKGNILERFSAQQFPDLHSELNLSSLELGDSALYFCASSVLSRDDEQFFGPGTRLTVL.

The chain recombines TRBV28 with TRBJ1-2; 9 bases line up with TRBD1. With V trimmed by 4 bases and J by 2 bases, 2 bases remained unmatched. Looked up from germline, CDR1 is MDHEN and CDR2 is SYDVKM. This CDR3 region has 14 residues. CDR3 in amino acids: CASSYRGRNYGYTF. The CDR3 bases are TGTGCCAGCAGTTACAGGGGGCGCAACTATGGCTACACCTTC.